This T cell receptor beta chain was identified during a study of cytomegalovirus exposure and HLA in healthy donors. To note about this clone: The antigen is unknown.

Findings and caveats of the study: One later analysis reportedly identified an Asian-associated ancestry cluster that showed fewer N-insertions than the approximately 600-donor mean. The study assumed roughly uniform donor sequencing depth for presence/absence analyses. In a later analysis, several top co-occurrence clusters appeared linked to parvovirus B19, influenza, CMV and Epstein-Barr virus.

The PCR ran on 60 Vbeta and 13 Jbeta primers. Assay used: immunoSEQ multiplex PCR; TCRdb lists only in-frame clones, some missing. This table holds approximately 53,000 clones, 60% to 75% found once. CDR1 is MGHRA, CDR2 YSYEKL, per germline. V shed 0 bases and J shed 6 bases, with 17 bases lying between them. This CDR3 has 16 amino acids. The sequenced material came from PBMCs. The TCR was taken from a woman aged 45-60 years in good health and CMV-seronegative. J is TRBJ1-2 and V is TRBV4-1; tentatively, D is TRBD1 (5 bases). This chain's CDR3 is CASSQEGLQQSDGYTF. The CDR3 DNA is TGCGCCAGCAGCCAAGAGGGGCTTCAACAGAGCGATGGCTACACCTTC.